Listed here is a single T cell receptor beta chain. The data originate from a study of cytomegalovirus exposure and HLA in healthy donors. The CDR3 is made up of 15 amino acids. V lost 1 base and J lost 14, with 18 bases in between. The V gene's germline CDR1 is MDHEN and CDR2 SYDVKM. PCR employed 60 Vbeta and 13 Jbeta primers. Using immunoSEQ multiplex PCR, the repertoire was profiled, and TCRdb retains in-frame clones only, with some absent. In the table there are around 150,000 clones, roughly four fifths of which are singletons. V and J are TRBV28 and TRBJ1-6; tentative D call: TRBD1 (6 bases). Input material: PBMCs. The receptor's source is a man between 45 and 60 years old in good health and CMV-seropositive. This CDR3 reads CASSLLEGTINSLHF. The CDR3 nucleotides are TGTGCCAGCAGTTTATTAGAGGGGACAATTAATTCCCTCCACTTT.